This TCR beta chain emerged from a study of control samples from healthy donors and cancer patients. V was trimmed by 4 bases and J by 2 bases, leaving 8 bases between them. CDR3 size: 13 residues. Germline CDR1 reads ENHRY; CDR2 reads SYGVKD. Only in-frame clones appear in the TCRdb table, and some are missing; sequencing was by immunoSEQ multiplex PCR. The table shows approximately 110,000 clones, with over 75% occurring only once. The clonotype was recovered from a human donor in good health. The donor label of this sample is uncertain. This chain connects TRBV10-3 to TRBJ1-2; no definite D call. Sequencing was performed on blood. CDR3 sequence reads: CAISGEANYGYTF. The DNA of the CDR3 is TGTGCCATCAGTGGGGAGGCGAACTATGGCTACACCTTC.